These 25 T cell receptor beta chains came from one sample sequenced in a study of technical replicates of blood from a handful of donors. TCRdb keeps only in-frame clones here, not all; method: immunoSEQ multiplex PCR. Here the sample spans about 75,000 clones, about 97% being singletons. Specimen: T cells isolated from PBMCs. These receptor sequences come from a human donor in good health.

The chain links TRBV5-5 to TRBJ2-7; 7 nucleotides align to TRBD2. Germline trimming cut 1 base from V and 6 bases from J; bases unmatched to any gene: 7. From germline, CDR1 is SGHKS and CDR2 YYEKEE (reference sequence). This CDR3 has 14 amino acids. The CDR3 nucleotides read TGTGCCAGCAGCTTGTCGGCGGGAGAGTCCGAGCAGTACTTC. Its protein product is CASSLSAGESEQYF.

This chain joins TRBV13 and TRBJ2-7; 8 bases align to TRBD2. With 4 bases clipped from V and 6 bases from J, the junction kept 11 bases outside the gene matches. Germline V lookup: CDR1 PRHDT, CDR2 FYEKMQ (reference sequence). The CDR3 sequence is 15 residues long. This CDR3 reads CASSSRGGRFFEQYF. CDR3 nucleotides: TGTGCCAGCAGCTCCCGGGGGGGCCGGTTCTTCGAGCAGTACTTC.

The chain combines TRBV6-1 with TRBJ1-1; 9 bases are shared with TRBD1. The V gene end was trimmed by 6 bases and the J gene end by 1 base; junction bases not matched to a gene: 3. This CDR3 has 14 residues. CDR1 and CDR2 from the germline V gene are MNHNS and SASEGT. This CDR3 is CASRLQGANTEAFF. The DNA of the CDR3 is TGTGCCAGCAGGTTACAGGGGGCGAACACTGAAGCTTTCTTT.

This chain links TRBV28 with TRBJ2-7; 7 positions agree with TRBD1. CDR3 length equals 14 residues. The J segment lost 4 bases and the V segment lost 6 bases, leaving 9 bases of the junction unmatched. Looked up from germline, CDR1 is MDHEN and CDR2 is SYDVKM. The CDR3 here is CASSFTGVGYEQYF. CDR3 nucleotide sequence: TGTGCCAGCAGCTTTACAGGGGTCGGATACGAGCAGTACTTC.

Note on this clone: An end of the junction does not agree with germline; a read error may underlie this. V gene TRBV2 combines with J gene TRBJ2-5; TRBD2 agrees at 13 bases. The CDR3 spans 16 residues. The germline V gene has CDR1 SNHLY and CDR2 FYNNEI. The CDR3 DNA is TGTGCCAGGAGTGGGACTAGCGGGATGGAATGGGAGACCCAGTACTTC. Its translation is CARSGTSGMEWETQYF.

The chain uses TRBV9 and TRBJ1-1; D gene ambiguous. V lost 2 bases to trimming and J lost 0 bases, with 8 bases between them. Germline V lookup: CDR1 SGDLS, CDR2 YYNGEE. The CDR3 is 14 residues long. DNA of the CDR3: TGTGCCAGCAGCGTTTCAGGATTGAACACTGAAGCTTTCTTT. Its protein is CASSVSGLNTEAFF.

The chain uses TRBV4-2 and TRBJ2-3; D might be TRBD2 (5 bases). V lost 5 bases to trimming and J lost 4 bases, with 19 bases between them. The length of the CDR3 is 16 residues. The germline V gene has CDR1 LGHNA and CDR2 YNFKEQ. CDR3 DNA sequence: TGTGCCAGCAGCGCCCGGGCCCAAGGCGGGTCAGATACGCAGTATTTT. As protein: CASSARAQGGSDTQYF.

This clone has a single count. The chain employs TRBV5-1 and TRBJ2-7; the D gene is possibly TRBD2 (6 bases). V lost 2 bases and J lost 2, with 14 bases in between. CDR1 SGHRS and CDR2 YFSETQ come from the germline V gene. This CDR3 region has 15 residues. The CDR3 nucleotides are TGCGCCAGCAGCTTCTGGGGGGAGGCCACCTACGAGCAGTACTTC. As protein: CASSFWGEATYEQYF. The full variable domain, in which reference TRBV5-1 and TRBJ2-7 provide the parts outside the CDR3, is KAGVTQTPRYLIKTRGQQVTLSCSPISGHRSVSWYQQTPGQGLQFLFEYFSETQRNKGNFPGRFSGRQFSNSRSEMNVSTLELGDSALYLCASSFWGEATYEQYFGPGTRLTVT.

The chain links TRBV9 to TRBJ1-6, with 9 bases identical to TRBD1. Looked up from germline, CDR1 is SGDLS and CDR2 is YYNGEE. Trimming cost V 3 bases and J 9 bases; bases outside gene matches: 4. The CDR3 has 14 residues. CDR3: CASSEQGAGSPLHF. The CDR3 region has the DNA TGTGCCAGCAGCGAACAGGGGGCGGGTTCACCCCTCCACTTT.

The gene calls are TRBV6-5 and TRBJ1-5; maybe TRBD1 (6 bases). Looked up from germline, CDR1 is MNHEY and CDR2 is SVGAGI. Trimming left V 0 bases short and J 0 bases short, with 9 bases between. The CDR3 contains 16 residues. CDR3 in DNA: TGTGCCAGCAGTTACTCGGGACAAGCTAGCAATCAGCCCCAGCATTTT. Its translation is CASSYSGQASNQPQHF.

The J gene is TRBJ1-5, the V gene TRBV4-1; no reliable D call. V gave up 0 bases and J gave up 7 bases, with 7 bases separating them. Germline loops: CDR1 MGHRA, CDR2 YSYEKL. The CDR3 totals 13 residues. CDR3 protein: CASSQESRQPQHF. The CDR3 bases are TGCGCCAGCAGCCAAGAGTCGAGGCAGCCCCAGCATTTT.

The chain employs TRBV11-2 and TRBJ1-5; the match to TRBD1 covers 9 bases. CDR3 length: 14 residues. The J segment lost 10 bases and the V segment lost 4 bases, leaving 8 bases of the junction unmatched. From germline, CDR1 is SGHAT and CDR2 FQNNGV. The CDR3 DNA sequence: TGTGCCAGCAGCTCGAACAGGGGGCGCGCCCCCCAGCATTTT. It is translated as CASSSNRGRAPQHF.

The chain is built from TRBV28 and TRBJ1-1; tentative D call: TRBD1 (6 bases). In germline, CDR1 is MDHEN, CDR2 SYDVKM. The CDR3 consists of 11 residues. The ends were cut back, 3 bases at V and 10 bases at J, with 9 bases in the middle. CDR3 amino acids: CASSFNRAAFF. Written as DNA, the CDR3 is TGTGCCAGCAGTTTCAACAGGGCAGCTTTCTTT.

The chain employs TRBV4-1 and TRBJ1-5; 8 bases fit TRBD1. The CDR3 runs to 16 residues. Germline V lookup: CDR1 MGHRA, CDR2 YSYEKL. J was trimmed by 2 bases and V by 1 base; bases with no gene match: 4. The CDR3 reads CASSQVGRGRNQPQHF. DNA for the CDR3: TGCGCCAGCAGCCAAGTCGGCAGGGGGCGCAATCAGCCCCAGCATTTT.

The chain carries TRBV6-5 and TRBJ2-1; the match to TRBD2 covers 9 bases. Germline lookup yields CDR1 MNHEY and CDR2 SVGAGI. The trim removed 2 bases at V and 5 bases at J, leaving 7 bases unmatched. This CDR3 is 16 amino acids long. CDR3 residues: CASSYVLAGFHNEQFF. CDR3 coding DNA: TGTGCCAGCAGTTACGTACTAGCGGGTTTTCACAATGAGCAGTTCTTC.

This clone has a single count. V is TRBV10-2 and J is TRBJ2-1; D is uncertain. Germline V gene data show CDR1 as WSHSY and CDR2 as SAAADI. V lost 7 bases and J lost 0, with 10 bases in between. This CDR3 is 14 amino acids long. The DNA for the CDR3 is TGCGCCAGCACCAAGGAGAGCTCCTACAATGAGCAGTTCTTC. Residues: CASTKESSYNEQFF.

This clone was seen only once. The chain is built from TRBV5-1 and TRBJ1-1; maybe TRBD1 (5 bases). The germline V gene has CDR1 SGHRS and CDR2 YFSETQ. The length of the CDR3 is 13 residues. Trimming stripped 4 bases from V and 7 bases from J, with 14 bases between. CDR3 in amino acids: CASSGGTGLEAFF. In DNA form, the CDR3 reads TGCGCCAGCAGCGGCGGGACCGGACTTGAAGCTTTCTTT.

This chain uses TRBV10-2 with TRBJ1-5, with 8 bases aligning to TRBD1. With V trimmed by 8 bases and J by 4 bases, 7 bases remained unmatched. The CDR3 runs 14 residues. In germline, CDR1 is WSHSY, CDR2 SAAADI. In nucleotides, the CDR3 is TGCGCCAGCCGACAGAACAGGGGGAATCAGCCCCAGCATTTT. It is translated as CASRQNRGNQPQHF.

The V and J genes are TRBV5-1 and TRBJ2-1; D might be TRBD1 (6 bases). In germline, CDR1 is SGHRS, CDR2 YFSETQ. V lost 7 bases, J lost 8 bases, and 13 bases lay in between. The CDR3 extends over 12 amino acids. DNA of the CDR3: TGCGCCAGCGCACAACAGGGACATGAGCAGTTCTTC. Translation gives CASAQQGHEQFF.

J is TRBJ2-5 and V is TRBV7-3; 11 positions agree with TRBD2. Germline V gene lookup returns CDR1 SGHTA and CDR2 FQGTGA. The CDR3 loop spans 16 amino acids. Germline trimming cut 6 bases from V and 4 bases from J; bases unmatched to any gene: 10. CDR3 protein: CASRAPLAGGTETQYF. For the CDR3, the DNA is TGTGCCAGCAGGGCTCCTCTAGCGGGGGGCACAGAGACCCAGTACTTC.

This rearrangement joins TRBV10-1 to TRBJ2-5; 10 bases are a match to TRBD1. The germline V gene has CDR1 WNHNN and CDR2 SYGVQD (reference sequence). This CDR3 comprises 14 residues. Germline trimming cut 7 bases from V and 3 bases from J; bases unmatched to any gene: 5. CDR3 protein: CASTTGGAKETQYF. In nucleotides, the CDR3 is TGCGCCAGCACGACAGGGGGCGCGAAAGAGACCCAGTACTTC.

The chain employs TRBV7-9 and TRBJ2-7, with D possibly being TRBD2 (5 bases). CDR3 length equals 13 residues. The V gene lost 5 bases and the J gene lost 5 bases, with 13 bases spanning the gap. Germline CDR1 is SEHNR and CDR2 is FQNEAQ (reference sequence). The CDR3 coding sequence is TGTGCCAGCAGCAACGACTACCGGGACGAGCAGTACTTC. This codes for CASSNDYRDEQYF.

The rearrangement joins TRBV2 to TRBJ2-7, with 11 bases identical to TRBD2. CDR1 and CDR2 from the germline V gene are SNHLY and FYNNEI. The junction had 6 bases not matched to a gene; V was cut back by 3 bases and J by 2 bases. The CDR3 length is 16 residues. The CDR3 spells CASSDPLAGGAYEQYF. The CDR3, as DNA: TGTGCCAGCAGTGACCCTCTAGCGGGGGGCGCCTACGAGCAGTACTTC.

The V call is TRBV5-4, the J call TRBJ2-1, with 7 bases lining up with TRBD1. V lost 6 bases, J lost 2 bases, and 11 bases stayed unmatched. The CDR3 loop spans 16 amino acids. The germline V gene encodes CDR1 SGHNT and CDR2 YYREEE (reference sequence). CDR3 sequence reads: CASTSETGWTYNEQFF. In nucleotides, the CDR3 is TGTGCCAGCACCAGCGAGACAGGGTGGACCTACAATGAGCAGTTCTTC.

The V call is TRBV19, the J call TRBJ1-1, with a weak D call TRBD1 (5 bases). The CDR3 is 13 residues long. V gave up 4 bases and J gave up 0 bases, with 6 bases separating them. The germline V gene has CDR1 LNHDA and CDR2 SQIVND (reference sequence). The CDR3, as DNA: TGTGCCAGTAGTAGACAGATGAACACTGAAGCTTTCTTT. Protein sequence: CASSRQMNTEAFF.